This entry lists 16 T cell receptor beta chains sequenced from one sample in a study of blood T cell repertoires in COVID-19 (dated by TCRdb to about 2020). Library method: the immunoSEQ multiplex PCR assay. TCRdb carries this immuneACCESS record with in-frame sequences only. Its versions omit some clonotypes, under half of them owing to an unresolved V gene in the studies checked, with the rest unexplained. The sample includes under 250,000 clones, with approximately 88% observed a single time. The top ten clonotypes cover roughly 6.3% of the sample. Sequenced material: peripheral blood. These receptors all come from a woman in her thirties with COVID-19, enrolled during active disease.

This clone has just one count. The genes are TRBV6-5 and TRBJ2-7, with D hard to call. This CDR3 spans 11 amino acids. Germline assignment: CDR1 MNHEY and CDR2 SVGAGI. The CDR3 region has the DNA TGTGCCAGCAGTACAGCCACCCTTAGATCCGTC. Translating it yields CASSTATLRSV.

This clone was seen just once. This rearrangement joins TRBV7-2 to TRBJ2-7; D possibly corresponds to TRBD2 (6 bases). Germline values: CDR1 SGHTA, CDR2 FQGNSA. V lost 1 base to trimming and J lost 5 bases, with 12 bases between them. CDR3 length: 14 amino acids. The CDR3 is CASSLGGRPHEQYV. CDR3 nucleotide sequence: TGTGCCAGCAGCTTAGGGGGGAGGCCCCACGAGCAGTACGTC.

The CDR3 nucleotides are TGTGCCAGCAGCTTAGGGGGCCTAGTCAGTGAGCAGTTCTTC. Its protein is CASSLGGLVSEQFF. The chain is built from TRBV7-9 and TRBJ2-1, with D perhaps matching TRBD1 (5 bases). This CDR3 spans 14 amino acids. The germline V gene has CDR1 SEHNR and CDR2 FQNEAQ (reference sequence). The V end lost 1 base, the J end lost 9 bases, and 13 bases lay between the germline ends.

The chain joins TRBV28 to TRBJ2-1; 13 nucleotides match TRBD2. The V gene end was trimmed by 10 bases and the J gene end by 9 bases; junction bases not matched to a gene: 12. The germline V gene encodes CDR1 MDHEN and CDR2 SYDVKM. The CDR3 covers 15 residues. The CDR3 here is CATTTGLAGVGEQFF. The DNA for the CDR3 is TGTGCCACGACGACTGGACTAGCGGGAGTGGGTGAGCAGTTCTTC.

The rearrangement links TRBV4-3 to TRBJ2-1; the D gene is possibly TRBD2 (5 bases). Germline CDR1 LGHNA, CDR2 YSLEER. With 1 base removed from V and 5 bases from J, the gap between germline ends came to 12 bases. The CDR3 length is 15 residues. The CDR3 reads CASSQAGISHNEQFF. The CDR3 DNA sequence: TGCGCCAGCAGCCAAGCGGGGATAAGCCACAATGAGCAGTTCTTC.

The V and J genes are TRBV2 and TRBJ1-2; no clear D gene. The CDR3 consists of 14 residues. The germline gives CDR1 SNHLY, CDR2 FYNNEI. V was clipped by 3 bases and J by 4 bases, with 12 bases between them. The CDR3 is CASSDPRFPYGYTF. The CDR3 nucleotides read TGTGCCAGCAGTGACCCCAGGTTCCCCTATGGCTACACCTTC.

This chain links TRBV7-2 with TRBJ2-1; D perhaps matches TRBD2 (6 bases). CDR1 and CDR2 from the germline V gene are SGHTA and FQGNSA. CDR3 length equals 16 residues. Trimming left V 1 base short and J 5 bases short, with 15 bases between. CDR3 residues: CASSLEGRWEDNEQFF. DNA of the CDR3: TGTGCCAGCAGCTTAGAAGGGCGATGGGAGGACAATGAGCAGTTCTTC.

The rearrangement uses TRBV9 and TRBJ2-2, with D possibly being TRBD1 (6 bases). Trimming pared 0 bases from V and 0 bases from J, leaving 9 bases between. This CDR3 comprises 16 residues. Germline CDR1 SGDLS, CDR2 YYNGEE. The DNA of the CDR3 is TGTGCCAGCAGCGTAGAAGGGGGACCGAACACCGGGGAGCTGTTTTTT. Translating gives CASSVEGGPNTGELFF.

Details on this clone: The junction departs from germline at one end; a sequencing error may be responsible. The chain couples TRBV27 to TRBJ2-5; D is possibly TRBD2 (7 bases). The CDR3 is made up of 13 amino acids. Germline V gives CDR1 MNHEY, CDR2 SMNVEV (reference sequence). CDR3 amino acids: CASSWGGLAPKHF. The CDR3 DNA reads TGTGCCAGCAGTTGGGGGGGGCTAGCGCCCAAGCACTTC.

V gene TRBV4-3 combines with J gene TRBJ2-3, with a tentative D call TRBD2 (6 bases). CDR3 length: 18 amino acids. Germline lookup yields CDR1 LGHNA and CDR2 YSLEER. V dropped 0 bases and J dropped 1 base, with 17 bases sitting between them. The CDR3 region is CASSQDLGTFGGTDTQYF. The DNA for the CDR3 is TGCGCCAGCAGCCAAGATTTGGGGACTTTTGGGGGCACAGATACGCAGTATTTT.

V is TRBV5-1 and J is TRBJ2-1; weak D call: TRBD1 (6 bases). The CDR3 is 14 residues long. The germline gives CDR1 SGHRS, CDR2 YFSETQ. V was shortened by 4 bases and J by 9 bases, with 17 bases between the two germline ends. The CDR3 DNA reads as TGCGCCAGCAGCCCCGGGACACAAAGAAGTGAGCAGTTCTTC. Its translation is CASSPGTQRSEQFF.

The chain is built from TRBV27 and TRBJ2-3, with 8 bases identical to TRBD2. Germline V lookup: CDR1 MNHEY, CDR2 SMNVEV (reference sequence). The V gene end was trimmed by 3 bases and the J gene end by 2 bases; junction bases not matched to a gene: 1. The CDR3 length is 14 residues. The CDR3 DNA reads TGTGCCAGCAGTTTCGGACTAGCCACAGATACGCAGTATTTT. Translated, it gives CASSFGLATDTQYF.

The V gene is TRBV5-6, the J gene TRBJ2-1; no clear D gene. V was trimmed by 0 bases and J by 4 bases, leaving 2 bases between them. Germline V gene data show CDR1 as SGHDT and CDR2 as YYEEEE. The CDR3 is 12 amino acids. Here the CDR3 DNA reads TGTGCCAGCAGCTTGGCATACAATGAGCAGTTCTTC. Translating it yields CASSLAYNEQFF.

The chain has TRBV6-5 and TRBJ2-1; maybe TRBD1 (5 bases). The CDR3 sequence is 12 residues long. Per germline, CDR1 MNHEY and CDR2 SVGAGI. Trimming pared 9 bases from V and 2 bases from J, leaving 8 bases between. CDR3: CASKGAYNEQFF. CDR3 in DNA: TGTGCCAGTAAAGGGGCCTACAATGAGCAGTTCTTC.

This chain connects TRBV4-1 to TRBJ2-1; D is ambiguous. Germline V CDR1 and CDR2: MGHRA, YSYEKL. The ends were cut back, 3 bases at V and 7 bases at J, with 13 bases in the middle. CDR3 size: 14 residues. The CDR3 DNA reads as TGCGCCAGCAGCCACCCCTCCACCGGGAATGAGCAGTTCTTC. It encodes CASSHPSTGNEQFF.

This chain uses TRBV14 with TRBJ2-6; 9 bases are a match to TRBD1. Trimming removed 4 bases from V and 4 bases from J; junction bases left unmatched: 17. This CDR3 is 20 amino acids long. Germline V lookup: CDR1 SGHDN, CDR2 FVKESK. The chain's CDR3 is CASSRRFGGQGRRGANVLTF. CDR3 bases: TGTGCCAGCAGCCGACGCTTTGGGGGACAGGGTCGAAGAGGGGCCAACGTCCTGACTTTC.